One sample yielded the 22 T cell receptor beta chains listed below, sequenced in a study of shared clonotypes between healthy human individuals (dated by TCRdb to the early 2020s). For the CD8 naive samples, CD45RO-negative cells were positively selected for CCR7, yielding a CD45RA+CCR7+ population from which TemRA cells were excluded. Libraries were constructed by the immunoSEQ multiplex PCR assay. The clones in this table, taken by TCRdb from immuneACCESS, are in-frame only. Not every clone is retained; where verified, under half of the shortfall comes from an unresolved V gene, and the cause of the rest is unknown. The sample has about 2.2 million clones on record, about 93% of them singletons. 1.5% to 2% of the sample lies in the top ten. Sequencing was done on a sample of naive CD8+ T cells from PBMCs. The cell subset or site label here, explained by the study, means: CD45RA+CCR7+. The receptors shown here come from a man aged 18 to 29 in good health. Some clones in this sample may be carry-over from other donors' samples.

Remarks on this clone: This same CDR3 is encoded by further DNA sequences in the sample. The chain combines TRBV27 with TRBJ1-5; D unclear. The CDR3 is made up of 12 amino acids. Germline assignment: CDR1 MNHEY and CDR2 SMNVEV (reference sequence). V lost 8 bases, J lost 4 bases, and 9 bases lay in between. The CDR3 loop is CASGVGNQPQHF. The DNA of the CDR3 is TGTGCCAGCGGGGTCGGGAATCAGCCCCAGCATTTT.

This chain joins TRBV27 and TRBJ2-1; 8 nucleotides align to TRBD1. The CDR3 consists of 15 residues. V lost 2 bases, J lost 7 bases, and 7 bases stayed unmatched. The germline gives CDR1 MNHEY, CDR2 SMNVEV (reference sequence). CDR3 DNA sequence: TGTGCCAGCAGTTTACAGCAGGGGGCTGGGAATGAGCAGTTCTTC. Amino acid sequence: CASSLQQGAGNEQFF.

This chain joins TRBV2 and TRBJ2-3; D not resolved. The V gene's germline CDR1 is SNHLY and CDR2 FYNNEI. Trimming pared 2 bases from V and 0 bases from J, leaving 6 bases between. The CDR3 consists of 14 residues. CDR3 residues: CASSEPLSTDTQYF. CDR3 sequence (DNA): TGTGCCAGCAGTGAACCCCTGAGCACAGATACGCAGTATTTT.

CDR3 amino acids: CASSYSTGDTGELFF. In DNA form, the CDR3 reads TGTGCCAGCAGTTACTCAACAGGGGACACCGGGGAGCTGTTTTTT. This rearrangement joins TRBV6-5 to TRBJ2-2; TRBD1 matches at 7 bases. The J segment lost 3 bases and the V segment lost 0 bases, leaving 1 base of the junction unmatched. The germline V gene has CDR1 MNHEY and CDR2 SVGAGI. The CDR3 is 15 amino acids.

To note about this clone: Other DNA variants within this sample encode the same CDR3. The V and J genes are TRBV9 and TRBJ2-7; the match to TRBD1 covers 8 bases. This CDR3 spans 15 amino acids. Germline CDR1 is SGDLS and CDR2 is YYNGEE. J was trimmed by 2 bases and V by 0 bases; bases with no gene match: 4. CDR3: CASSVGGTGTYEQYF. The CDR3 coding sequence is TGTGCCAGCAGCGTAGGGGGGACAGGCACCTACGAGCAGTACTTC.

This clone was counted once. The chain is built from TRBV12-5 and TRBJ2-1; TRBD2 matches at 11 bases. Per the germline V gene, CDR1 is LGHNT and CDR2 is FRNRAP. This CDR3 has 14 residues. The V gene end was trimmed by 6 bases and the J gene end by 6 bases; junction bases not matched to a gene: 4. CDR3 in amino acids: CASGLSGRANEQFF. The CDR3 DNA sequence: TGTGCTAGTGGCCTTAGCGGGAGGGCCAATGAGCAGTTCTTC.

The chain has TRBV27 and TRBJ2-1; the match to TRBD2 covers 10 bases. CDR1 is MNHEY and CDR2 is SMNVEV in the germline V gene (reference sequence). CDR3 size: 15 residues. The J segment lost 5 bases and the V segment lost 2 bases, leaving 3 bases of the junction unmatched. The CDR3 loop is CASSLRLAGDNEQFF. CDR3 nucleotides: TGTGCCAGCAGTTTACGGCTAGCGGGGGACAATGAGCAGTTCTTC.

The CDR3 loop reads CASSLQGEKGNEQFF. The CDR3 DNA reads as TGTGCCAGCAGTTTACAGGGGGAGAAAGGCAATGAGCAGTTCTTC. The V and J genes are TRBV28 and TRBJ2-1; 7 nucleotides match TRBD1. Germline V lookup: CDR1 MDHEN, CDR2 SYDVKM. J was trimmed by 6 bases and V by 2 bases; bases with no gene match: 7. The CDR3 contains 15 residues. Full variable domain (missing parts from reference TRBV28 and TRBJ2-1): DVKVTQSSRYLVKRTGEKVFLECVQDMDHENMFWYRQDPGLGLRLIYFSYDVKMKEKGDIPEGYSVSREKKERFSLILESASTNQTSMYLCASSLQGEKGNEQFFGPGTRLTVL.

This chain links TRBV4-3 with TRBJ2-2, with D maybe TRBD1 (5 bases). This CDR3 spans 17 amino acids. CDR1 is LGHNA and CDR2 is YSLEER in the germline V gene. V was pared by 4 bases and J by 8 bases, with 23 bases between. The CDR3 sequence: CASSRQGVGVQGGELFF. In DNA form, the CDR3 reads TGCGCCAGCAGCCGACAAGGGGTTGGAGTTCAAGGAGGGGAGCTGTTTTTT.

The gene calls are TRBV9 and TRBJ2-6; D gene uncertain. The germline V gene has CDR1 SGDLS and CDR2 YYNGEE. Trimming shortened V by 0 bases and J by 3 bases, and 13 bases separated the two germline ends. The CDR3 consists of 17 residues. This CDR3 reads CASSVGEERRGANVLTF. CDR3 DNA: TGTGCCAGCAGCGTAGGGGAAGAGAGGCGTGGGGCCAACGTCCTGACTTTC.

The chain employs TRBV18 and TRBJ2-3, with 7 bases lining up with TRBD1. Trimming removed 8 bases from V and 3 bases from J; junction bases left unmatched: 5. Per the germline V gene, CDR1 is KGHSH and CDR2 is LQKENI. The CDR3 runs 13 residues. CDR3 DNA: TGTGCCAGCGGGGACAGTTCTACAGATACGCAGTATTTT. Amino acid sequence: CASGDSSTDTQYF. The full variable domain, its missing parts supplied by reference TRBV18 and TRBJ2-3, is NAGVMQNPRHLVRRRGQEARLRCSPMKGHSHVYWYRQLPEEGLKFMVYLQKENIIDESGMPKERFSAEFPKEGPSILRIQQVVRGDSAAYFCASGDSSTDTQYFGPGTRLTVL.

This rearrangement joins TRBV30 to TRBJ1-2; D not certain. V was trimmed by 0 bases and J by 7 bases, leaving 12 bases between them. Germline CDR1 reads GTSNPN; CDR2 reads SVGIG (reference sequence). CDR3 length: 13 residues. In nucleotides, the CDR3 is TGTGCCTGGAGTGTACTAGGAGGGTTTGGCTACACCTTC. This sequence encodes CAWSVLGGFGYTF.

This rearrangement joins TRBV19 to TRBJ2-7; 12 bases agree with TRBD2. V was pared by 3 bases and J by 5 bases, with 14 bases of the junction left unmatched. CDR1 is LNHDA, CDR2 SQIVND, per germline (reference sequence). The length of the CDR3 is 18 residues. CDR3 amino acids: CASSIPRELAGGFDEQYF. CDR3 DNA sequence: TGTGCCAGTAGTATTCCCCGGGAACTAGCGGGAGGATTCGACGAGCAGTACTTC.

This clone came up once. The chain carries TRBV15 and TRBJ2-7; D is possibly TRBD2 (7 bases). V was shortened by 4 bases and J by 4 bases, with 14 bases between the two germline ends. Germline V gene data show CDR1 as LNHNV and CDR2 as YYDKDF (reference sequence). This CDR3 is 14 amino acids long. The CDR3 region is CATSIGGGRYEQYF. CDR3 DNA sequence: TGTGCCACCAGCATAGGGGGGGGCCGTTACGAGCAGTACTTC. The full variable domain, in which reference TRBV15 and TRBJ2-7 provide the parts outside the CDR3, is DAMVIQNPRYQVTQFGKPVTLSCSQTLNHNVMYWYQQKSSQAPKLLFHYYDKDFNNEADTPDNFQSRRPNTSFCFLDIRSPGLGDTAMYLCATSIGGGRYEQYFGPGTRLTVT.

The genes are TRBV6-6 and TRBJ2-7; D may match TRBD1 or TRBD2 (5 bases each). This CDR3 has 13 amino acids. The V end was cut by 6 bases, the J end by 7 bases, with 16 bases between. Germline V CDR1 and CDR2: MNHNY, SVGAGI (reference sequence). The CDR3 nucleotides are TGTGCCAGCAGACAGGTTTCTACGGGGGAGCAGTACTTC. It yields the protein CASRQVSTGEQYF.

This clone came up once. The chain is built from TRBV28 and TRBJ2-7; 7 bases match TRBD1. The length of the CDR3 is 14 residues. The V segment lost 4 bases and the J segment 2 bases; nucleotides outside the gene matches: 5. The germline V gene has CDR1 MDHEN and CDR2 SYDVKM. CDR3 sequence reads: CASSSHRGPYEQYF. The DNA for the CDR3 is TGTGCCAGCAGTTCCCACAGGGGTCCCTACGAGCAGTACTTC.

The rearrangement links TRBV28 to TRBJ1-4; no reliable D call. Trimming took 6 bases from V and 8 from J, leaving 19 bases between them. Germline CDR1 and CDR2: MDHEN and SYDVKM. CDR3 length equals 15 residues. The CDR3 sequence is CASRPAGETEEKLFF. Here the CDR3 DNA reads TGTGCCAGCAGACCGGCTGGGGAAACAGAGGAAAAACTGTTTTTT.

The chain combines TRBV19 with TRBJ2-7; D is unclear. This CDR3 comprises 17 residues. Trimming cost V 0 bases and J 6 bases, with 21 bases left between them. Germline CDR1 is LNHDA and CDR2 is SQIVND (reference sequence). The CDR3 DNA is TGTGCCAGTAGTATAGATTCCAGACACAGCTCTCTGTTCGAGCAGTACTTC. Translated, it gives CASSIDSRHSSLFEQYF.

The V gene is TRBV9, the J gene TRBJ1-2; D not certain. CDR1 and CDR2 from the germline V gene are SGDLS and YYNGEE. The germline V and J ends were trimmed by 3 bases and 8 bases, with 17 bases remaining between them. The CDR3 is made up of 14 amino acids. The CDR3 here is CASSGSPGVDGYTF. In nucleotides, the CDR3 is TGTGCCAGCAGCGGAAGCCCCGGGGTAGACGGCTACACCTTC.

This chain uses TRBV6-5 with TRBJ2-3, with 7 bases lining up with TRBD1. V shed 3 bases and J 4 bases; nucleotides not matched to a gene: 4. Germline V gives CDR1 MNHEY, CDR2 SVGAGI. The CDR3 loop spans 14 amino acids. In DNA, the CDR3 is TGTGCCAGCAGTTATGACAGGGTCCCAGATACGCAGTATTTT. Translating it yields CASSYDRVPDTQYF.

A single count supports this clone. V usage is TRBV27 and J usage is TRBJ1-5; D ambiguous. Germline values: CDR1 MNHEY, CDR2 SMNVEV (reference sequence). This CDR3 has 19 residues. The V end was cut by 0 bases, the J end by 0 bases, with 18 bases between. CDR3 amino acids: CASSLSPFRADNSNQPQHF. The DNA for the CDR3 is TGTGCCAGCAGTTTATCCCCCTTTAGGGCGGATAATAGCAATCAGCCCCAGCATTTT.

The rearrangement joins TRBV6-6 to TRBJ2-7, with 7 positions matching TRBD2. This CDR3 comprises 14 residues. The germline gives CDR1 MNHNY, CDR2 SVGAGI (reference sequence). V was pared by 2 bases and J by 2 bases, with 3 bases of the junction left unmatched. The CDR3 spells CASSYGGEPYEQYF. CDR3 sequence (DNA): TGTGCCAGCAGTTACGGGGGGGAACCCTACGAGCAGTACTTC.